The rows below give T cell receptor beta chains drawn from one sample of a study of shared clonotypes between healthy human individuals. Produced via immunoSEQ multiplex PCR; TCRdb's table is partial and in-frame only. The sample includes 450,000 to 500,000 clones, 70% to 85% seen only once; the top ten take approximately 12%. Material for sequencing was PBMCs. The receptors derive from a woman aged 40 to 55 in good health. Some clones in this sample may be carry-over from other donors' samples. Both conserved end residues are part of each CDR3. D genes are given only for firm matches. Clone size, where shown, is once, few, many, or a class for clones that have expanded.

V gene,clone size,D gene,J gene,CDR3 protein,CDR3 DNA
TRBV28,.,.,TRBJ2-1,CASSATLLGGEQFF,TGTGCCAGCAGTGCGACCCTCCTCGGCGGTGAGCAGTTCTTC
TRBV5-6,.,TRBD2,TRBJ2-5,CASSISGLAGVVAGETQYF,TGTGCCAGCAGTATAAGTGGACTAGCGGGAGTAGTCGCGGGGGAGACCCAGTACTTC
TRBV28,.,.,TRBJ1-2,CASSLVGPDVYGYTF,TGTGCCAGCAGTTTAGTGGGCCCAGACGTCTATGGCTACACCTTC
TRBV18,.,TRBD2,TRBJ2-3,CASSSGRSADTQYF,TGTGCCAGCTCTAGCGGGAGAAGTGCAGATACGCAGTATTTT
TRBV11-2,.,.,TRBJ1-2,CASSLVGKGYTF,TGTGCCAGCAGCTTAGTAGGGAAAGGCTACACCTTC
TRBV6-5,.,.,TRBJ2-2,CASSILRSGELFF,TGTGCCAGCAGCATCTTGAGATCCGGGGAGCTGTTTTTT
TRBV19,.,.,TRBJ2-2,CASSITPVGTGELFF,TGTGCCAGTAGTATAACTCCAGTTGGAACCGGGGAGCTGTTTTTT
TRBV30,.,TRBD1,TRBJ2-7,CAWSRVPGQGRYEQYF,TGTGCCTGGAGCCGAGTCCCGGGACAGGGCCGCTACGAGCAGTACTTC
TRBV5-5,.,.,TRBJ2-5,CASSLGLQETQYF,TGTGCCAGCAGCTTGGGCCTACAAGAGACCCAGTACTTC
TRBV11-2,once,TRBD1,TRBJ1-2,CASSLEQGAGSYTF,TGTGCCAGCAGCTTAGAGCAGGGGGCCGGGAGCTACACCTTC
TRBV27,.,.,TRBJ1-2,CASSSSRTLGGYTF,TGTGCCAGCAGTTCAAGCAGGACGTTAGGTGGCTACACCTTC
TRBV18,once,.,TRBJ2-7,CASSPTSSYEQYF,TGTGCCAGCTCACCAACAAGCTCCTACGAGCAGTACTTC
TRBV5-1,once,TRBD1,TRBJ2-7,CASSPGQGRNEQHF,TGCGCCAGCAGCCCCGGACAGGGGAGGAACGAGCAGCACTTC
TRBV30,.,.,TRBJ1-5,CASGVEGNQPQHF,TGTGCCTCGGGGGTCGAGGGCAATCAGCCCCAGCATTTT
TRBV28,few,.,TRBJ1-5,CASSLHRLYSNQPQHF,TGTGCCAGCAGTTTACACAGACTGTATAGCAATCAGCCCCAGCATTTT
TRBV7-9,few,.,TRBJ1-1,CASSLIGDTEAFF,TGTGCCAGCAGCTTAATTGGCGACACTGAAGCTTTCTTT
TRBV14,.,.,TRBJ1-1,CASSPLGSLNTEAFF,TGTGCCAGCAGCCCCTTGGGCTCCCTGAACACTGAAGCTTTCTTT
TRBV9,once,TRBD2,TRBJ2-5,CASSVAYPGLATQETQYF,TGTGCCAGCAGCGTAGCTTATCCGGGACTAGCGACCCAAGAGACCCAGTACTTC
TRBV6-1,.,.,TRBJ2-1,CASSGRHPNVGPYNEQFF,TGTGCCAGCAGTGGCCGTCATCCGAATGTCGGGCCCTACAATGAGCAGTTCTTC
TRBV6-5,.,.,TRBJ1-2,CASRLEGNYGYTF,TGTGCCAGCAGATTAGAGGGGAACTATGGCTACACCTTC
TRBV7-3,.,TRBD2,TRBJ2-3,CASSLPGTSGTDTQYF,TGTGCCAGCAGCTTACCGGGGACTAGCGGCACAGATACGCAGTATTTT
TRBV29-1,.,.,TRBJ2-3,CSVEGAVGGTDTQYF,TGCAGCGTTGAAGGGGCCGTGGGTGGTACAGATACGCAGTATTTT
TRBV7-8,once,TRBD2,TRBJ2-1,CASSLSGSTGYEQFF,TGTGCCAGCAGCCTTAGCGGGAGTACCGGGTATGAGCAGTTCTTC
TRBV27,.,TRBD1,TRBJ1-2,CASSLGTGRDGYTF,TGTGCCAGCAGTTTAGGGACAGGTCGAGATGGCTACACCTTC
TRBV2,.,.,TRBJ2-1,CASSAYAYNEQFF,TGTGCCAGCAGTGCCTACGCGTACAATGAGCAGTTCTTC
TRBV2,.,TRBD1,TRBJ2-5,CASSRDRGEETQYF,TGTGCCAGCAGTCGGGACAGAGGGGAAGAGACCCAGTACTTC
TRBV5-5,once,.,TRBJ2-1,CASSWDLNEQFF,TGTGCCAGCAGCTGGGACCTAAATGAGCAGTTCTTC
TRBV27,.,.,TRBJ2-7,CASSSAFLKGYEQYF,TGTGCCAGCAGTTCCGCCTTCCTCAAGGGCTACGAGCAGTACTTC
TRBV7-2,.,TRBD2,TRBJ2-3,CASSLAPAGNTDTQYF,TGTGCCAGCAGCTTAGCGCCAGCGGGGAACACAGATACGCAGTATTTT
TRBV7-3,.,.,TRBJ2-6,CASSTQGQSGANVLTF,TGTGCCAGCAGCACACAAGGACAGTCTGGGGCCAACGTCCTGACTTTC
TRBV4-3,.,.,TRBJ2-3,CASSQEATTSTDTQYF,TGCGCCAGCAGCCAAGAGGCGACTACTAGCACAGATACGCAGTATTTT
TRBV9,.,.,TRBJ2-7,CASSPPQSYEQYF,TGTGCCAGCAGCCCCCCCCAATCCTACGAGCAGTACTTC
TRBV28,.,.,TRBJ1-3,CASESGNTIYF,TGTGCCAGCGAGTCTGGAAACACCATATATTTT
TRBV7-3,.,TRBD2,TRBJ2-1,CASSWTSGRISSYNEQFF,TGTGCCAGCAGCTGGACTAGCGGGAGGATAAGCTCCTACAATGAGCAGTTCTTC
TRBV15,.,TRBD1,TRBJ1-4,CATSRTDRGGGEKLFF,TGTGCCACCAGCAGAACGGACAGGGGTGGTGGGGAAAAACTGTTTTTT
TRBV9,.,.,TRBJ1-2,CASSVGAGPNYGYTF,TGTGCCAGCAGCGTAGGGGCAGGGCCTAACTATGGCTACACCTTC
TRBV28,.,TRBD2,TRBJ2-2,CASSLGVGLAGFGELFF,TGTGCCAGCAGTTTAGGTGTTGGCCTAGCGGGCTTCGGGGAGCTGTTTTTT
TRBV6-5,.,TRBD1,TRBJ2-7,CASISGQGTGEQYF,TGTGCCAGCATTTCCGGGCAGGGGACAGGGGAGCAGTACTTC
TRBV9,.,.,TRBJ2-1,CASSLLAGVNEQFF,TGTGCCAGCAGCCTCCTTGCGGGTGTAAATGAGCAGTTCTTC
TRBV2,few,TRBD2,TRBJ2-7,CASSLGLEVEQYF,TGTGCCAGCAGCCTGGGACTAGAGGTCGAGCAGTACTTC
TRBV19,.,TRBD2,TRBJ2-2,CASRRLAGADGELFF,TGTGCCAGTAGACGACTAGCGGGAGCGGACGGGGAGCTGTTTTTT
TRBV18,.,.,TRBJ1-2,CASSDPQGTYGYTF,TGTGCCAGCTCCGACCCTCAGGGGACCTATGGCTACACCTTC
TRBV7-2,many,.,TRBJ2-7,CASSPAYEQYF,TGTGCCAGCAGCCCCGCCTACGAGCAGTACTTC
TRBV7-6,.,TRBD2,TRBJ2-3,CASSFLNTSGSPETDTQYF,TGTGCCAGCAGCTTCCTCAATACTAGCGGGAGTCCGGAAACAGATACGCAGTATTTT
TRBV21-1,.,.,TRBJ2-1,CASSKNSGSQWSNEQFF,TGTGCCAGCAGCAAGAATAGCGGGAGCCAGTGGAGCAATGAGCAGTTCTTC
TRBV11-2,.,.,TRBJ2-1,CASVREWNNEQFF,TGTGCCAGCGTCCGGGAATGGAACAATGAGCAGTTCTTC
TRBV5-1,.,TRBD1,TRBJ2-2,CASSYLQGTGELFF,TGCGCCAGCAGCTACTTACAGGGGACCGGGGAGCTGTTTTTT
TRBV7-9,.,.,TRBJ2-7,CASSFSQGSYEQYF,TGTGCCAGCAGCTTCTCACAGGGATCCTACGAGCAGTACTTC
TRBV5-5,.,TRBD1,TRBJ2-5,CASSPSRVRGQETQYF,TGTGCCAGCAGCCCCTCCCGAGTCAGGGGGCAAGAGACCCAGTACTTC
TRBV7-2,.,.,TRBJ1-2,CASSLRGNYGYTF,TGTGCCAGCAGCTTACGGGGGAACTATGGCTACACCTTC
TRBV25-1,.,.,TRBJ1-5,CASSELGTNQPQHF,TGTGCCAGCAGTGAATTGGGGACCAATCAGCCCCAGCATTTT
TRBV7-2,many,.,TRBJ2-3,CASSLGQTDTQYF,TGTGCCAGCAGCTTAGGACAGACAGATACGCAGTATTTT
TRBV2,few,TRBD1,TRBJ1-3,CASSPLRGTGPAFGNTIYF,TGTGCCAGCAGTCCTCTTAGGGGGACAGGGCCCGCCTTTGGAAACACCATATATTTT
TRBV5-4,.,TRBD2,TRBJ2-7,CASSESSGSSYEQYF,TGTGCCAGCAGCGAATCTAGCGGGAGCTCCTACGAGCAGTACTTC
TRBV6-4,few,.,TRBJ2-1,CASSVDGPNNEQFF,TGTGCCAGCAGTGTAGACGGACCAAACAATGAGCAGTTCTTC
TRBV5-1,.,.,TRBJ1-2,CASSLDVGYGGYTF,TGCGCCAGCAGCTTGGATGTAGGGTACGGTGGCTACACCTTC
TRBV6-5,.,TRBD1,TRBJ1-2,CASSRTGGTYGYTF,TGTGCCAGCAGCCGGACAGGGGGGACCTATGGCTACACCTTC
TRBV5-1,.,.,TRBJ2-3,CASSLQGRADTQYF,TGCGCCAGCAGCTTGCAGGGGCGGGCAGATACGCAGTATTTT
TRBV7-7,.,TRBD2,TRBJ2-1,CASSLGLAGTISEQFF,TGTGCCAGCAGCTTAGGACTAGCGGGGACTATCAGTGAGCAGTTCTTC
TRBV6-1,.,.,TRBJ1-5,CASSEARWDQPQHF,TGTGCCAGCAGTGAAGCGCGATGGGATCAGCCCCAGCATTTT